The 27 T cell receptor beta chains below come from one sample, sequenced in a study of cytomegalovirus exposure and HLA in healthy donors. Only in-frame clones appear in the TCRdb table, and some are missing; sequencing was by immunoSEQ multiplex PCR. The data contain about 280,000 clones, around 89% of them singletons. Sequencing was done on a sample of PBMCs. All receptors derive from a woman under 30 in good health and CMV-seronegative.

The chain carries TRBV27 and TRBJ2-7; 8 bases are shared with TRBD1. CDR3 length: 15 amino acids. Unmatched junction bases numbered 10, after V lost 4 bases and J lost 5 bases. Germline lookup yields CDR1 MNHEY and CDR2 SMNVEV (reference sequence). The CDR3 DNA follows: TGTGCCAGCAGTTCCCGGACAGGGATCATACACGAGCAGTACTTC. Translated: CASSSRTGIIHEQYF.

V usage is TRBV4-3 and J usage is TRBJ2-2; 11 bases map to TRBD2. Germline V gene lookup returns CDR1 LGHNA and CDR2 YSLEER. With 3 bases clipped from V and 1 base from J, the junction kept 4 bases outside the gene matches. The CDR3 has 17 amino acids. CDR3 sequence (DNA): TGCGCCAGCAGCCATCCCGGACTAGCGGGGAACACCGGGGAGCTGTTTTTT. Translating it yields CASSHPGLAGNTGELFF.

The chain links TRBV30 to TRBJ2-7; a weak D match, TRBD2 (6 bases). The V and J ends lost 4 bases and 1 base respectively, with 14 bases between them. This CDR3 is 14 amino acids long. Looked up from germline, CDR1 is GTSNPN and CDR2 is SVGIG (reference sequence). CDR3 DNA: TGTGCCTGGAACTTGGGGGGTAGGTCCTACGAGCAGTACTTC. This encodes CAWNLGGRSYEQYF.

This chain connects TRBV5-1 to TRBJ2-7; D is perhaps TRBD2 (7 bases). Trimming left V 4 bases short and J 3 bases short, with 17 bases between. Germline V gene sequence: CDR1 SGHRS, CDR2 YFSETQ. The CDR3 covers 15 residues. CDR3 in amino acids: CASSAGAGASYEQYF. The CDR3 coding sequence is TGCGCCAGCAGCGCGGGGGCCGGGGCGAGCTACGAGCAGTACTTC.

The chain combines TRBV4-1 with TRBJ2-7; 8 nucleotides match TRBD2. The J segment lost 4 bases and the V segment lost 3 bases, leaving 5 bases of the junction unmatched. The CDR3 extends over 14 amino acids. Germline CDR1 MGHRA, CDR2 YSYEKL. In nucleotides, the CDR3 is TGCGCCAGCAGCCATCCGGGGGGGGAGTACGAGCAGTACTTC. Protein product: CASSHPGGEYEQYF.

The chain employs TRBV2 and TRBJ2-7; tentatively, D is TRBD1 (5 bases). Germline lookup yields CDR1 SNHLY and CDR2 FYNNEI. Trimming stripped 6 bases from V and 1 base from J, with 10 bases between. CDR3 length equals 13 residues. CDR3 in amino acids: CASRGRSSYEQYF. As DNA, the CDR3 is TGTGCCAGCAGGGGGCGGAGTTCCTACGAGCAGTACTTC.

This chain links TRBV5-6 with TRBJ2-5; TRBD2 matches at 8 bases. This CDR3 is 17 amino acids long. V dropped 6 bases and J dropped 0; count of bases not matched to a gene: 13. Germline-derived CDR1 and CDR2 are SGHDT and YYEEEE. Written as DNA, the CDR3 is TGTGCCAGCACCCTGGCAGCGGGAGCTACCTACCAAGAGACCCAGTACTTC. Its translation: CASTLAAGATYQETQYF.

The V gene is TRBV7-9, the J gene TRBJ1-2; weak D call: TRBD1 (6 bases). The germline V gene has CDR1 SEHNR and CDR2 FQNEAQ (reference sequence). Trimming left V 0 bases short and J 5 bases short, with 10 bases between. This CDR3 is 14 amino acids long. DNA of the CDR3: TGTGCCAGCAGCTTAGCCCAGGGGCCTTATGGCTACACCTTC. Protein product: CASSLAQGPYGYTF.

The chain couples TRBV5-6 to TRBJ1-1; D is possibly TRBD1 (5 bases). Trimming took off 1 base at V and 3 bases at J, with 13 bases between the two ends. Germline V CDR1 and CDR2: SGHDT, YYEEEE. This CDR3 is built from 15 residues. The CDR3 bases are TGTGCCAGCAGCTTGTATAGGGGTATGGACACTGAAGCTTTCTTT. It yields the protein CASSLYRGMDTEAFF.

About this clone itself: The same CDR3 also results from other DNA sequences found in this sample. This chain uses TRBV6-1 with TRBJ2-7; D gene ambiguous. The germline CDR1 and CDR2 sequences are MNHNS and SASEGT. The CDR3 is 14 residues long. Trimming took 2 bases from V and 1 from J, leaving 9 bases between them. Here the CDR3 DNA reads TGTGCCAGCAGTGAACTTGCCAGGTCCTACGAGCAGTACTTC. Encoded protein: CASSELARSYEQYF.

The gene calls are TRBV19 and TRBJ1-2; TRBD1 might be the D (5 bases). Trimming left V 6 bases short and J 3 bases short, with 20 bases between. Per germline, CDR1 LNHDA and CDR2 SQIVND (reference sequence). The CDR3 is made up of 16 amino acids. CDR3 amino acids: CASRYSPQGGDYGYTF. The CDR3, as DNA: TGTGCCAGTAGATATTCCCCCCAGGGAGGAGACTATGGCTACACCTTC.

The rearrangement links TRBV2 to TRBJ2-3; D possibly corresponds to TRBD2 (6 bases). Trimming stripped 2 bases from V and 2 bases from J, with 17 bases between. This CDR3 spans 17 amino acids. Germline loops: CDR1 SNHLY, CDR2 FYNNEI. The CDR3 bases are TGTGCCAGCAGTGAACCCCCCGCGGGATACAACACAGATACGCAGTATTTT. This sequence encodes CASSEPPAGYNTDTQYF.

V is TRBV30 and J is TRBJ2-1; 9 positions match TRBD2. The CDR3 runs 13 residues. The J segment lost 6 bases and the V segment lost 1 base, leaving 1 base of the junction unmatched. Per germline, CDR1 GTSNPN and CDR2 SVGIG (reference sequence). The CDR3 region is CAWSGLAANEQFF. The CDR3 nucleotides read TGTGCCTGGAGTGGACTAGCGGCCAATGAGCAGTTCTTC.

The chain joins TRBV6-5 to TRBJ2-1; D possibly corresponds to TRBD2 (6 bases). V shed 8 bases and J shed 7 bases, with 18 bases lying between them. Per germline, CDR1 MNHEY and CDR2 SVGAGI. The CDR3 has 14 amino acids. CDR3 in amino acids: CASAREFPRNEQFF. CDR3 nucleotide sequence: TGTGCCAGCGCCCGGGAGTTTCCCCGAAATGAGCAGTTCTTC.

V usage is TRBV19 and J usage is TRBJ2-1, with 11 bases aligning to TRBD2. CDR3 size: 15 residues. Per germline, CDR1 LNHDA and CDR2 SQIVND (reference sequence). The V and J ends lost 6 bases and 4 bases, in that order; junction bases with no gene match: 5. This CDR3 reads CASRELAGEYNEQFF. As DNA, the CDR3 is TGTGCCAGTAGGGAACTAGCGGGAGAGTACAATGAGCAGTTCTTC.

V and J are TRBV28 and TRBJ2-5, with D unresolved. This CDR3 contains 13 residues. The germline gives CDR1 MDHEN, CDR2 SYDVKM. V gave up 5 bases and J gave up 3 bases, with 10 bases separating them. As DNA, the CDR3 is TGTGCCAGCAGTCGAGAAACCAAAGAGACCCAGTACTTC. It encodes CASSRETKETQYF.

CDR3 protein: CASSLYMATEAFF. The CDR3 DNA is TGTGCCAGCAGTTTATACATGGCCACTGAAGCTTTCTTT. This rearrangement joins TRBV28 to TRBJ1-1; unclear D gene. CDR1 is MDHEN and CDR2 is SYDVKM in the germline V gene. This CDR3 is 13 amino acids long. The ends were cut back, 1 base at V and 4 bases at J, with 7 bases in the middle. Combining the CDR3 with reference TRBV28 and TRBJ1-1 gives the whole variable domain DVKVTQSSRYLVKRTGEKVFLECVQDMDHENMFWYRQDPGLGLRLIYFSYDVKMKEKGDIPEGYSVSREKKERFSLILESASTNQTSMYLCASSLYMATEAFFGQGTRLTVV.

The V and J genes are TRBV7-6 and TRBJ1-1; 9 bases are a match to TRBD1. Germline CDR1 is SGHVS and CDR2 is FNYEAQ. CDR3 length equals 18 residues. V shed 5 bases, J shed 1 base, and the junction held 14 bases outside the gene matches. The CDR3 sequence is CASSPELQGARGNTEAFF. The CDR3 DNA is TGTGCCAGCAGCCCAGAGCTACAGGGGGCGCGAGGGAACACTGAAGCTTTCTTT.

The chain combines TRBV5-1 with TRBJ2-5; D may be TRBD2 (5 bases). The V end was cut by 1 base, the J end by 4 bases, with 8 bases between. This CDR3 comprises 13 residues. Germline CDR1 reads SGHRS; CDR2 reads YFSETQ. The DNA for the CDR3 is TGCGCCAGCAGCTTGTGGGCGGGAGAGACCCAGTACTTC. Translated, it gives CASSLWAGETQYF.

The chain combines TRBV6-1 with TRBJ2-1; D remains ambiguous. The CDR3 loop spans 14 amino acids. Germline-derived CDR1 and CDR2 are MNHNS and SASEGT. The V and J ends lost 6 bases and 3 bases respectively, with 12 bases between them. The chain's CDR3 is CASSGPNSYNEQFF. The CDR3 nucleotides are TGTGCCAGCAGCGGCCCAAACAGCTACAATGAGCAGTTCTTC.

The genes are TRBV7-8 and TRBJ2-1; 13 bases fit TRBD2. Germline V gene sequence: CDR1 SGHVS, CDR2 FQNEAQ. V lost 4 bases and J lost 3; bases outside the gene matches: 3. The CDR3 sequence is 16 residues long. The CDR3 spells CASSSGTSGIYNEQFF. The CDR3 coding sequence is TGTGCCAGCAGCTCCGGGACTAGCGGGATCTACAATGAGCAGTTCTTC.

In regard to this clone: Other nucleotide sequences in the sample specify the same CDR3. The CDR3 DNA is TGTGCCAGCAGTTCTGGCAATCAGCCCCAGCATTTT. Residues: CASSSGNQPQHF. The rearrangement links TRBV28 to TRBJ1-5; no reliable D call. Trimming pared 4 bases from V and 2 bases from J, leaving 3 bases between. This CDR3 region has 12 residues. The germline V gene has CDR1 MDHEN and CDR2 SYDVKM.

The chain employs TRBV30 and TRBJ1-2; D perhaps matches TRBD1 (6 bases). The V gene's germline CDR1 is GTSNPN and CDR2 SVGIG (reference sequence). V lost 2 bases and J 1 base, leaving 17 bases between the germline ends. There are 16 residues in the CDR3. CDR3 protein: CAWSRAINRVNYGYTF. As DNA, the CDR3 is TGTGCCTGGAGTAGGGCTATCAACAGGGTTAACTATGGCTACACCTTC.

CDR3: CASSPIRTGGDYGYTF. Here the CDR3 DNA reads TGTGCCAGCTCACCAATCCGGACAGGAGGAGACTATGGCTACACCTTC. The gene calls are TRBV18 and TRBJ1-2; 7 positions agree with TRBD1. V trimming: 2 bases; J trimming: 3 bases; junction bases outside the gene matches: 9. This CDR3 is 16 amino acids long. Germline values: CDR1 KGHSH, CDR2 LQKENI.

This chain uses TRBV7-9 with TRBJ1-1; unclear D gene. This CDR3 spans 14 amino acids. The V gene's germline CDR1 is SEHNR and CDR2 FQNEAQ (reference sequence). V was trimmed by 1 base and J by 1 base, leaving 7 bases between them. In nucleotides, the CDR3 is TGTGCCAGCAGCTTAGTCTCAGGGAACACTGAAGCTTTCTTT. This encodes CASSLVSGNTEAFF.

The V call is TRBV5-1, the J call TRBJ2-5, with D possibly being TRBD2 (6 bases). V was clipped by 3 bases and J by 5 bases, with 11 bases between them. Germline loops: CDR1 SGHRS, CDR2 YFSETQ. CDR3 length: 13 amino acids. The CDR3 loop is CASSSGSFETQYF. The DNA for the CDR3 is TGCGCCAGCAGCTCCGGGAGTTTCGAGACCCAGTACTTC.

This sequence joins TRBV9 and TRBJ1-5; D might be TRBD1 (6 bases). The CDR3 is made up of 14 amino acids. Germline lookup yields CDR1 SGDLS and CDR2 YYNGEE. V gave up 4 bases and J gave up 5 bases, with 13 bases separating them. The CDR3 spells CASSLQGTYQPQHF. The CDR3 DNA reads as TGTGCCAGCAGCCTTCAGGGGACCTATCAGCCCCAGCATTTT.